Following are 16 T cell receptor beta chains from one sample sequenced in a study of cytomegalovirus exposure and HLA in healthy donors. The assay was immunoSEQ multiplex PCR, and TCRdb's table has in-frame clones only and misses some. The sample lists roughly 330,000 clones, around 90% occurring once. Material: PBMCs. These receptors were obtained from a woman in her thirties in good health and CMV-seropositive.

A word on this clone: This sample includes further DNA sequences coding for the same CDR3. The rearrangement links TRBV27 to TRBJ2-7; 7 positions agree with TRBD1. CDR3 length: 13 residues. Germline values: CDR1 MNHEY, CDR2 SMNVEV (reference sequence). J gave up 2 bases and V 6 bases, and 4 bases lay outside the gene matches. The CDR3 sequence is CASRRTGTYEQYF. Written as DNA, the CDR3 is TGTGCCAGCAGACGGACAGGAACCTACGAGCAGTACTTC.

The chain recombines TRBV18 with TRBJ1-5; weak D call: TRBD1 (5 bases). V lost 4 bases and J lost 7, with 20 bases in between. The CDR3 runs 16 residues. Germline V CDR1 and CDR2: KGHSH, LQKENI. CDR3 region: CASSLRTGAESQPQHF. CDR3 coding DNA: TGTGCCAGCTCACTGAGAACCGGGGCTGAGTCCCAGCCCCAGCATTTT.

This chain uses TRBV4-2 with TRBJ1-1; TRBD1 matches at 8 bases. Germline CDR1 reads LGHNA; CDR2 reads YNFKEQ. The length of the CDR3 is 13 residues. V lost 4 bases and J lost 7; bases outside the gene matches: 5. The CDR3 reads CASSLGQGGEAFF. CDR3 nucleotides: TGTGCCAGCAGCCTAGGACAGGGAGGTGAAGCTTTCTTT.

About this clone: Other DNA sequences from this sample encode an identical CDR3 as well. This chain connects TRBV28 to TRBJ1-5, with TRBD1 matching 8 bases. The CDR3 is made up of 16 amino acids. CDR1 MDHEN and CDR2 SYDVKM come from the germline V gene. The junction had 5 bases not matched to a gene; V was cut back by 2 bases and J by 2 bases. CDR3: CASSLRRGRGNQPQHF. The CDR3 nucleotides are TGTGCCAGCAGTTTACGCAGGGGGCGAGGCAATCAGCCCCAGCATTTT.

There are a few counts of this clone. CDR3 nucleotide sequence: TGTGCCTGGAGTGGCAGGGGCCCCTATGGCTACACCTTC. It specifies CAWSGRGPYGYTF. The V call is TRBV30, the J call TRBJ1-2; TRBD1 is a possible D gene (6 bases). This CDR3 spans 13 amino acids. The ends were cut back, 1 base at V and 4 bases at J, with 10 bases in the middle. CDR1 and CDR2 (germline): GTSNPN, SVGIG (reference sequence).

The V call is TRBV11-2, the J call TRBJ1-5; 10 bases are a match to TRBD1. The CDR3 runs 15 residues. V lost 1 base and J lost 6; bases outside the gene matches: 3. CDR1 and CDR2 from the germline V gene are SGHAT and FQNNGV. CDR3 protein: CASSLGDRGRQPQHF. CDR3 DNA sequence: TGTGCCAGCAGCTTAGGGGACAGGGGACGTCAGCCCCAGCATTTT.

V usage is TRBV19 and J usage is TRBJ2-1; 12 positions agree with TRBD2. This CDR3 has 15 amino acids. Germline V gene data show CDR1 as LNHDA and CDR2 as SQIVND (reference sequence). V shed 3 bases, J shed 8 bases, and the junction held 5 bases outside the gene matches. The CDR3 bases are TGTGCCAGTAGTATGAGTCTAGCGGGAGGGGATGAGCAGTTCTTC. Amino acid sequence: CASSMSLAGGDEQFF.

The chain recombines TRBV25-1 with TRBJ2-6; D could derive from TRBD1 or TRBD2 (5 bases each). This CDR3 region has 18 residues. Germline CDR1 and CDR2: MGHDK and SYGVNS. The germline V and J ends were trimmed by 8 bases and 2 bases, with 22 bases remaining between them. The CDR3 sequence is CASEHRDAPLAGANVLTF. The CDR3 bases are TGTGCCAGCGAACATCGGGACGCACCATTGGCTGGGGCCAACGTCCTGACTTTC.

The chain uses TRBV6-5 and TRBJ1-5, with no clear D. V gave up 0 bases and J gave up 0 bases, with 6 bases separating them. The CDR3 covers 15 residues. Germline V gene lookup returns CDR1 MNHEY and CDR2 SVGAGI. CDR3 loop: CASSYSGYSNQPQHF. The CDR3 nucleotides read TGTGCCAGCAGTTACTCAGGGTATAGCAATCAGCCCCAGCATTTT.

The V gene is TRBV18, the J gene TRBJ2-3, with D possibly being TRBD1 (5 bases). CDR1 is KGHSH, CDR2 LQKENI, per germline. V gave up 3 bases and J gave up 4 bases, with 8 bases separating them. The CDR3 loop spans 13 amino acids. The CDR3 is CASSPSTADTQYF. The CDR3 DNA reads TGTGCCAGCTCACCCTCGACAGCAGATACGCAGTATTTT.

The chain employs TRBV14 and TRBJ2-7, with D uncertain. Germline CDR1 and CDR2: SGHDN and FVKESK. Deletions cut 1 base from V and 6 bases from J, with 7 bases between. The CDR3 totals 12 residues. The CDR3 DNA sequence: TGTGCCAGCAGCCAAGGTTTGCTCGAGCAGTACTTC. It yields the protein CASSQGLLEQYF.

The V gene is TRBV19, the J gene TRBJ1-5; D uncertain. The CDR3 spans 15 residues. V lost 4 bases to trimming and J lost 1 base, with 11 bases between them. Germline V lookup: CDR1 LNHDA, CDR2 SQIVND (reference sequence). DNA for the CDR3: TGTGCCAGTAGTACCAACAGAGGGAGCAATCAGCCCCAGCATTTT. Translation gives CASSTNRGSNQPQHF. The whole variable domain, filled in from reference TRBV19 and TRBJ1-5, reads DGGITQSPKYLFRKEGQNVTLSCEQNLNHDAMYWYRQDPGQGLRLIYYSQIVNDFQKGDIAEGYSVSREKKESFPLTVTSAQKNPTAFYLCASSTNRGSNQPQHFGDGTRLSIL.

This clone has just a few counts. The chain has TRBV13 and TRBJ2-7; 10 nucleotides align to TRBD2. V lost 5 bases to trimming and J lost 0 bases; unmatched junction nucleotides: 4. The CDR3 loop spans 15 amino acids. CDR1 PRHDT and CDR2 FYEKMQ come from the germline V gene (reference sequence). The CDR3 region is CASSPKRGGSYEQYF. The CDR3, as DNA: TGTGCCAGCAGCCCGAAGCGGGGGGGCTCCTACGAGCAGTACTTC.

CDR3 sequence: CASSSRRQGATEAFF. For the CDR3, the DNA is TGTGCCAGCAGTTCAAGGAGACAGGGCGCCACTGAAGCTTTCTTT. This chain links TRBV6-5 with TRBJ1-1, with 7 bases that match TRBD1. The CDR3 sequence is 15 residues long. Germline V CDR1 and CDR2: MNHEY, SVGAGI. J lost 4 bases, V lost 4 bases, and 9 bases had no gene match.

The rearrangement joins TRBV7-6 to TRBJ1-5; D gene unclear. The CDR3 totals 18 residues. The germline gives CDR1 SGHVS, CDR2 FNYEAQ. V lost 0 bases, J lost 0 bases, and 15 bases lay in between. The CDR3 nucleotides are TGTGCCAGCAGCTTAGCGTCTACAGACCGTTATAGCAATCAGCCCCAGCATTTT. This sequence encodes CASSLASTDRYSNQPQHF.

The CDR3 spells CASIGGAQSYEQYF. In DNA, the CDR3 is TGTGCCAGCATTGGAGGCGCTCAGTCCTACGAGCAGTACTTC. V gene TRBV2 combines with J gene TRBJ2-7, with D perhaps matching TRBD2 (5 bases). Per germline, CDR1 SNHLY and CDR2 FYNNEI. The CDR3 has 14 amino acids. The V end lost 7 bases, the J end lost 1 base, and 14 bases lay between the germline ends.